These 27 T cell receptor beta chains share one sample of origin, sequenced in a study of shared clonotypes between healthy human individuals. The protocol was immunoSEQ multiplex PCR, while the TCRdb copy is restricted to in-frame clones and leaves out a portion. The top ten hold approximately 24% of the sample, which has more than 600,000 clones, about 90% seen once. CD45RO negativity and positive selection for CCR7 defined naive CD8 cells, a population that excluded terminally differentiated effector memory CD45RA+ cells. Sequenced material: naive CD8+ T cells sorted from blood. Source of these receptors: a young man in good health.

This CDR3 is CAIGDDYEQYF. The CDR3 region has the DNA TGTGCCATCGGGGACGACTACGAGCAGTACTTC. The rearrangement uses TRBV10-3 and TRBJ2-7; D possibly matches TRBD1 or TRBD2 (5 bases each). Germline assignment: CDR1 ENHRY and CDR2 SYGVKD. Trimming cost V 8 bases and J 3 bases, with 8 bases left between them. The CDR3 spans 11 residues.

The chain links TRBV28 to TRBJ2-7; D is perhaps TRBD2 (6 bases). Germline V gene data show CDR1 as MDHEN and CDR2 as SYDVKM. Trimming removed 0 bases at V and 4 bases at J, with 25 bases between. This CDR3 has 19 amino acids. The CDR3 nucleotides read TGTGCCAGCAGTTTATGGGCCTGGGACGAGGGAGGCAGGTCTTACGAGCAGTACTTC. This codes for CASSLWAWDEGGRSYEQYF.

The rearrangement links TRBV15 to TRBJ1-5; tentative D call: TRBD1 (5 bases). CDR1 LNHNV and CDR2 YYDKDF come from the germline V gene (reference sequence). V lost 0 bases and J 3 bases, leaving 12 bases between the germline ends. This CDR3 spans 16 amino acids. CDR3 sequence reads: CATSRDPLGANQPQHF. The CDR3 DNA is TGTGCCACCAGCAGAGACCCCCTAGGGGCCAATCAGCCCCAGCATTTT.

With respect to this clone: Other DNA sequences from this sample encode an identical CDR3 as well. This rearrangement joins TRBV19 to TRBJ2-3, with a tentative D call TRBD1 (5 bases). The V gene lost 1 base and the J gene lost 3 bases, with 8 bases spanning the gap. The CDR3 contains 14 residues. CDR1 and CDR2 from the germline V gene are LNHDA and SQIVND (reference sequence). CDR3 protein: CASSIVPGTDTQYF. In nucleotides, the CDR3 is TGTGCCAGTAGTATAGTTCCAGGGACAGATACGCAGTATTTT. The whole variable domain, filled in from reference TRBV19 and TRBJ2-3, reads DGGITQSPKYLFRKEGQNVTLSCEQNLNHDAMYWYRQDPGQGLRLIYYSQIVNDFQKGDIAEGYSVSREKKESFPLTVTSAQKNPTAFYLCASSIVPGTDTQYFGPGTRLTVL.

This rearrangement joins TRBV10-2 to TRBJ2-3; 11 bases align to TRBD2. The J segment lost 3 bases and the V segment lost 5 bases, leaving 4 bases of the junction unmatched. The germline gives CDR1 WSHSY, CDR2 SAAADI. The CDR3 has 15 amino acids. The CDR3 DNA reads TGCGCCAGCAGTCGCCTAGCGGGAGGTACAGATACGCAGTATTTT. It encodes CASSRLAGGTDTQYF.

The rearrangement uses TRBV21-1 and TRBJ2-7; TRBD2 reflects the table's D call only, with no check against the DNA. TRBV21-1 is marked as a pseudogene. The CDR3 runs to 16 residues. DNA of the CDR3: TGTGCCAGCAGCTCCCGTGTAGCGGGATCCCCCTACGAGCAGTACTTC. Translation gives CASSSRVAGSPYEQYF.

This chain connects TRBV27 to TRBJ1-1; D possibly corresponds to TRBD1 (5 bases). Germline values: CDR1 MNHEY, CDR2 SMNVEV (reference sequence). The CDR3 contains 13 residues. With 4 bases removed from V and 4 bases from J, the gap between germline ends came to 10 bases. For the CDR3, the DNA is TGTGCCAGCAGTTGGGGCAGGTCCACTGAAGCTTTCTTT. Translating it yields CASSWGRSTEAFF.

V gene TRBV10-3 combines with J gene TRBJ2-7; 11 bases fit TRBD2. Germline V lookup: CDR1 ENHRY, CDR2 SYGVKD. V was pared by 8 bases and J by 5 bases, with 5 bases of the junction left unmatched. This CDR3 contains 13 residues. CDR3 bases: TGTGCCATCGGTAGCGGGAGGGCCGACGAGCAGTACTTC. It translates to CAIGSGRADEQYF.

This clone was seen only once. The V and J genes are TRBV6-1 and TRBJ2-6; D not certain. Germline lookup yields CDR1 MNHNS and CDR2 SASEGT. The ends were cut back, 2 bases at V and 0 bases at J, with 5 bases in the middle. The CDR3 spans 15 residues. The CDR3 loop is CASSEFRSGANVLTF. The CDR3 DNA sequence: TGTGCCAGCAGTGAATTTCGCTCTGGGGCCAACGTCCTGACTTTC.

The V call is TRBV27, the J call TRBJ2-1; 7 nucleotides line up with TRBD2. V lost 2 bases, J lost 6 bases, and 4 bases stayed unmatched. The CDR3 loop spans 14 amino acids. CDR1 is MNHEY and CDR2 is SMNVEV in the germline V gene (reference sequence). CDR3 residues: CASSLPGRGNEQFF. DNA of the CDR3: TGTGCCAGCAGTTTACCAGGGAGGGGCAATGAGCAGTTCTTC.

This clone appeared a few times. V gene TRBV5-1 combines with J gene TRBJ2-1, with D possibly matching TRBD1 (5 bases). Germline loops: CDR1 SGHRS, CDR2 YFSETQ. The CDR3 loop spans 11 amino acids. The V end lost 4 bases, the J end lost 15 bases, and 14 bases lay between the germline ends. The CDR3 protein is CASSQGPQSFF. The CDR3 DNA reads TGCGCCAGCAGCCAGGGCCCACAATCGTTCTTC. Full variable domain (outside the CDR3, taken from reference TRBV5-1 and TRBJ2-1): KAGVTQTPRYLIKTRGQQVTLSCSPISGHRSVSWYQQTPGQGLQFLFEYFSETQRNKGNFPGRFSGRQFSNSRSEMNVSTLELGDSALYLCASSQGPQSFFGPGTRLTVL.

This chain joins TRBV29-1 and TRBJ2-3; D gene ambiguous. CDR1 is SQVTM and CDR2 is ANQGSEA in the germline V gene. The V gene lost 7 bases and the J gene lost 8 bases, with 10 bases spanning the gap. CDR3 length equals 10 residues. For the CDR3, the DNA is TGCAGCGCCCAGCACGGTACGCAGTATTTT. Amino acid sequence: CSAQHGTQYF.

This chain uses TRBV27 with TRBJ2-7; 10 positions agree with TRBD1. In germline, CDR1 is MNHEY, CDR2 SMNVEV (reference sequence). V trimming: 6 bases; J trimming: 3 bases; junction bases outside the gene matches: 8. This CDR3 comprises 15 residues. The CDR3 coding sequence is TGTGCCAGCAGAAGGGGTGGACAGGGGGACTACGAGCAGTACTTC. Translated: CASRRGGQGDYEQYF.

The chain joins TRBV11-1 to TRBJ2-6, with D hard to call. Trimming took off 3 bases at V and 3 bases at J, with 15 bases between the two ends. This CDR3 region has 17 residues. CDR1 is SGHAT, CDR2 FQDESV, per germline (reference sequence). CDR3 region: CASSLEQRAGGANVLTF. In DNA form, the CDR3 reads TGTGCCAGCAGCTTGGAACAGAGAGCAGGTGGGGCCAACGTCCTGACTTTC.

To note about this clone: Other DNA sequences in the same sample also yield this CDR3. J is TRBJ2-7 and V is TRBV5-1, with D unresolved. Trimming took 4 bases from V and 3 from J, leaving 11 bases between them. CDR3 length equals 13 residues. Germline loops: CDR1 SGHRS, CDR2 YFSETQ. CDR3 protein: CASSLDGFYEQYF. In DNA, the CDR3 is TGCGCCAGCAGCCTGGACGGGTTCTACGAGCAGTACTTC.

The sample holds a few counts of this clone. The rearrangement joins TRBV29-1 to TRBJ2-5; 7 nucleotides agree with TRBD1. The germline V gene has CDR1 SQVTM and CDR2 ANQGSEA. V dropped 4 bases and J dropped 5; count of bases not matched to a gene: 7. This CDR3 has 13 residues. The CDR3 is CSVVEQGSETQYF. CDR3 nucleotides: TGCAGCGTTGTGGAACAGGGGTCGGAGACCCAGTACTTC. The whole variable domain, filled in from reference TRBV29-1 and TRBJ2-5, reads SAVISQKPSRDICQRGTSLTIQCQVDSQVTMMFWYRQQPGQSLTLIATANQGSEATYESGFVIDKFPISRPNLTFSTLTVSNMSPEDSSIYLCSVVEQGSETQYFGPGTRLLVL.

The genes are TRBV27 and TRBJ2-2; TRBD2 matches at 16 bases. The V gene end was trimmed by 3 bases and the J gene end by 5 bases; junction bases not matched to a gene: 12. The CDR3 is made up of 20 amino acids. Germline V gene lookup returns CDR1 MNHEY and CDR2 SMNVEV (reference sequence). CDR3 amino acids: CASSFRIPGLAGGLTGELFF. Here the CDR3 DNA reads TGTGCCAGCAGTTTCCGTATACCGGGACTAGCGGGAGGGCTAACCGGGGAGCTGTTTTTT.

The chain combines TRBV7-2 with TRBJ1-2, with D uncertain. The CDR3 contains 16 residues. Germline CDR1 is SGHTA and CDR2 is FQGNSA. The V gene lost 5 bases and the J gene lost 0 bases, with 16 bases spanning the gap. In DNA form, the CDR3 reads TGTGCCAGCAGCCCCAGAATGGGGAAAACTAACTATGGCTACACCTTC. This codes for CASSPRMGKTNYGYTF.

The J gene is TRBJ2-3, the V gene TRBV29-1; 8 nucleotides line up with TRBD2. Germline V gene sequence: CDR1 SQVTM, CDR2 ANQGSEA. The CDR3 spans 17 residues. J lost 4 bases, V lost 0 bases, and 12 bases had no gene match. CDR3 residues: CSVEDWSREGPADTQYF. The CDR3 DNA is TGCAGCGTTGAAGATTGGAGTCGGGAGGGCCCCGCAGATACGCAGTATTTT.

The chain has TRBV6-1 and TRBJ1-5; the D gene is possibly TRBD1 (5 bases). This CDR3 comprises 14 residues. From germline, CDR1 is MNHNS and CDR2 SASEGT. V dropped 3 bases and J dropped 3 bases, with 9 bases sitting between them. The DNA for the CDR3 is TGTGCCAGCAGTGACACAGGACCCAATCAGCCCCAGCATTTT. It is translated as CASSDTGPNQPQHF.

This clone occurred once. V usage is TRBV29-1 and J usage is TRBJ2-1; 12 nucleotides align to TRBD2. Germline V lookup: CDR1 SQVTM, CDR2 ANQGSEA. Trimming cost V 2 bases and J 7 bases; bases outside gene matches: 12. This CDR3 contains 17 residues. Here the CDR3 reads CSVELGWTSGDRNEQFF. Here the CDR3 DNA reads TGCAGCGTTGAACTTGGGTGGACTAGCGGGGACCGGAATGAGCAGTTCTTC.

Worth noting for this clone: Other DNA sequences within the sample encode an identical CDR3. CDR3 bases: TGTGCCAGCAGTTCGGGACTAGCGGATTCCTACGAGCAGTACTTC. It translates to CASSSGLADSYEQYF. The chain has TRBV28 and TRBJ2-7; 11 nucleotides agree with TRBD2. The trim removed 4 bases at V and 1 base at J, leaving 3 bases unmatched. In germline, CDR1 is MDHEN, CDR2 SYDVKM. The CDR3 covers 15 residues.

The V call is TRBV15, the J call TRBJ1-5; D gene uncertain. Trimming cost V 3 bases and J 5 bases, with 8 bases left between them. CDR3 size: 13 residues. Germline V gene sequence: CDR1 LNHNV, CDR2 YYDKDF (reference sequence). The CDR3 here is CATSSAAYQPQHF. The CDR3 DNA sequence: TGTGCCACCAGCAGCGCGGCGTATCAGCCCCAGCATTTT. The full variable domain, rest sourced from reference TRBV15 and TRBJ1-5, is DAMVIQNPRYQVTQFGKPVTLSCSQTLNHNVMYWYQQKSSQAPKLLFHYYDKDFNNEADTPDNFQSRRPNTSFCFLDIRSPGLGDTAMYLCATSSAAYQPQHFGDGTRLSIL.

The CDR3 sequence is CASSRGSFEAFF. The CDR3 bases are TGTGCCAGCAGCCGGGGATCTTTTGAAGCTTTCTTT. This rearrangement joins TRBV6-5 to TRBJ1-1, with D uncertain. Trimming took off 6 bases at V and 7 bases at J, with 12 bases between the two ends. From germline, CDR1 is MNHEY and CDR2 SVGAGI. The CDR3 loop spans 12 amino acids.

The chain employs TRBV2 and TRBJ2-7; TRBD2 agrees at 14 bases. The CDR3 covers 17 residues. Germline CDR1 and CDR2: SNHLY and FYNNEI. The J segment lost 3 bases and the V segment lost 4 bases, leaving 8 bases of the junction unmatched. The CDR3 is CASSAARGLAGDYEQYF. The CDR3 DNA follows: TGTGCCAGCAGTGCCGCCCGGGGACTAGCGGGAGACTACGAGCAGTACTTC. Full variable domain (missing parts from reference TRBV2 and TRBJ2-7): EPEVTQTPSHQVTQMGQEVILRCVPISNHLYFYWYRQILGQKVEFLVSFYNNEISEKSEIFDDQFSVERPDGSNFTLKIRSTKLEDSAMYFCASSAARGLAGDYEQYFGPGTRLTVT.

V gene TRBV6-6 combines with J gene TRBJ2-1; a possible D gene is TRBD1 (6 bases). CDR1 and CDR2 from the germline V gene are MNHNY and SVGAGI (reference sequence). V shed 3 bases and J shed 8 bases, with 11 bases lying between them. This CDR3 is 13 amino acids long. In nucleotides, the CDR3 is TGTGCCAGCAGTTATAACAGGGACGATGAGCAGTTCTTC. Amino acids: CASSYNRDDEQFF.

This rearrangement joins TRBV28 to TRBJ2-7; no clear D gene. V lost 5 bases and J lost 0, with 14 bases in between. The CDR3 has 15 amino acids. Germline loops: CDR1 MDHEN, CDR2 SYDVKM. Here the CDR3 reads CASSAELRTSYEQYF. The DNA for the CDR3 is TGTGCCAGCAGTGCCGAGCTGAGAACCTCCTACGAGCAGTACTTC.